This record concerns one TCR beta chain sequence. Its antigen is still unknown. Trimming took 3 bases from V and 7 from J; bases not matched to a gene: 4. Germline CDR1 is SQVTM and CDR2 is ANQGSEA. The CDR3 is 13 amino acids. This entry is derived from a study of cytomegalovirus exposure and HLA in healthy donors. Regarding the study as a whole: Using a false discovery rate of 0.05, a later analysis showed that 15,000 to 20,000 TCR beta sequences were associated with HLA alleles. An analysis was carried out at a later point. It showed that HLA-associated TCR beta chains were more clonally expanded than equally common non-associated chains.

Researchers ran the PCR with 60 Vbeta and 13 Jbeta primers. The table came from immunoSEQ multiplex PCR; TCRdb's copy has only in-frame clones and leaves some out. Among fewer than 200,000 clones listed, roughly an eighth were seen once. Sequencing used PBMCs. The chain uses TRBV29-1 and TRBJ1-3, with 9 bases that match TRBD1. This clonotype was sampled from a man over 45 in good health and CMV-seropositive. Here the CDR3 reads CSVEGTGSNTIYF. CDR3 DNA: TGCAGCGTTGAGGGGACAGGGAGTAACACCATATATTTT.